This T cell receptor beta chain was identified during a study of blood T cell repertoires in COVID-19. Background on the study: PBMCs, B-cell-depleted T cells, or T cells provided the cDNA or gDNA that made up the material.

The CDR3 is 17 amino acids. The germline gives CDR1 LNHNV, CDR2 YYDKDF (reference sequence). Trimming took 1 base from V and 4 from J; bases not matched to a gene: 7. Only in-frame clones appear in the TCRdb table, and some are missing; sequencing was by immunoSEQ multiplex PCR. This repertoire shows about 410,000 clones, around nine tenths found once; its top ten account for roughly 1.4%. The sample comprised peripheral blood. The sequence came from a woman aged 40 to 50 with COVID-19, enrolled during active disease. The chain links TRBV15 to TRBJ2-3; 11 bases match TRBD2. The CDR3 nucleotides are TGTGCCACCAGCAGAGGGCCGGGACTAGCGGACGCAGATACGCAGTATTTT. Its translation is CATSRGPGLADADTQYF.